These 15 T cell receptor beta chains were all obtained from the same sample, sequenced in a study of beta chain features in type 1 diabetes. No antigen has been identified for these receptors. Notes on the study in general: TCRB CDR3s were moderately but significantly shorter in Type 1 diabetes patients in all four CD4+ subsets.

Since all of the isolated RNA was reverse transcribed, expressed TCRB transcripts were what got sequenced. The data were produced by immunoSEQ multiplex PCR, yet TCRdb's version contains in-frame clones alone and is incomplete. The sample contains 120,000 or so clones, 15% to 20% of which appear only once. Source material: central memory CD4+ T cells from blood. All receptors derive from a man aged 18-30 years with type 1 diabetes.

The sample holds many counts of this clone. The genes are TRBV5-1 and TRBJ2-4, with 11 bases lining up with TRBD2. The ends lost 4 bases at V and 8 bases at J; junction bases unmatched: 11. This CDR3 comprises 16 residues. CDR1 is SGHRS, CDR2 YFSETQ, per germline. The CDR3 is CASSDGTSGVGDIQYF. CDR3 in DNA: TGCGCCAGCAGCGACGGGACTAGCGGAGTTGGGGACATTCAGTACTTC. The full variable domain, with the rest looked up from reference TRBV5-1 and TRBJ2-4, is KAGVTQTPRYLIKTRGQQVTLSCSPISGHRSVSWYQQTPGQGLQFLFEYFSETQRNKGNFPGRFSGRQFSNSRSEMNVSTLELGDSALYLCASSDGTSGVGDIQYFGAGTRLSVL.

The chain uses TRBV7-2 and TRBJ2-5; 9 bases fit TRBD2. Trimming took 6 bases from V and 3 from J; bases not matched to a gene: 8. Germline V CDR1 and CDR2: SGHTA, FQGNSA. This CDR3 comprises 15 residues. The CDR3 loop is CASSYQRGEKETQYF. The CDR3 DNA reads as TGTGCCAGCAGTTACCAGCGGGGGGAGAAAGAGACCCAGTACTTC. Full variable domain (missing parts from reference TRBV7-2 and TRBJ2-5): GAGVSQSPSNKVTEKGKDVELRCDPISGHTALYWYRQSLGQGLEFLIYFQGNSAPDKSGLPSDRFSAERTGGSVSTLTIQRTQQEDSAVYLCASSYQRGEKETQYFGPGTRLLVL.

Of note for this clone: Other DNA sequences in the sample encode the same CDR3. V usage is TRBV29-1 and J usage is TRBJ2-3; the match to TRBD1 covers 9 bases. The CDR3 runs to 13 residues. V was pared by 6 bases and J by 3 bases, with 4 bases of the junction left unmatched. Germline-derived CDR1 and CDR2 are SQVTM and ANQGSEA. CDR3 sequence reads: CSVVGTGTDTQYF. CDR3 sequence (DNA): TGCAGCGTGGTAGGGACAGGGACAGATACGCAGTATTTT.

J is TRBJ2-6 and V is TRBV2; D is unresolved. The CDR3 is 16 residues long. Deletions cut 8 bases from V and 0 bases from J, with 14 bases between. CDR1 and CDR2 from the germline V gene are SNHLY and FYNNEI. For the CDR3, the DNA is TGTGCCAGCCGTCAGGCCTTCAACTCTGGGGCCAACGTCCTGACTTTC. It translates to CASRQAFNSGANVLTF.

In the case of this clone: A much bigger clone sits one base away, suggesting this may be a read error. Here the CDR3 reads CASSLQSYGYTF. DNA for the CDR3: TGTGCCAGCAGTTTACAGAGCTATGGCTACACCTTC. J is TRBJ1-2 and V is TRBV28, with D unclear. The germline V gene has CDR1 MDHEN and CDR2 SYDVKM. The CDR3 sequence is 12 residues long. V lost 2 bases and J lost 4, with 5 bases in between.

This chain links TRBV30 with TRBJ1-5; a weak D match, TRBD1 (5 bases). Germline-derived CDR1 and CDR2 are GTSNPN and SVGIG (reference sequence). Trimming pared 2 bases from V and 6 bases from J, leaving 11 bases between. The CDR3 spans 13 residues. The CDR3 reads CAWSPGGGQPQHF. The CDR3 region has the DNA TGTGCCTGGAGTCCCGGGGGGGGTCAGCCCCAGCATTTT.

This clone was observed a few times. The chain has TRBV7-2 and TRBJ1-5; D is undetermined. Germline CDR1 is SGHTA and CDR2 is FQGNSA. The CDR3 sequence is 16 residues long. V was shortened by 3 bases and J by 0 bases, with 12 bases between the two germline ends. In DNA form, the CDR3 reads TGTGCCAGCAGCTTGCACACGCGGGGTAGCAATCAGCCCCAGCATTTT. It is translated as CASSLHTRGSNQPQHF. Filled out from reference TRBV7-2 and TRBJ1-5, the complete variable domain reads GAGVSQSPSNKVTEKGKDVELRCDPISGHTALYWYRQSLGQGLEFLIYFQGNSAPDKSGLPSDRFSAERTGGSVSTLTIQRTQQEDSAVYLCASSLHTRGSNQPQHFGDGTRLSIL.

The sample holds a few counts of this clone. J is TRBJ2-3 and V is TRBV5-4; D uncertain. V was pared by 4 bases and J by 2 bases, with 14 bases between. Germline-derived CDR1 and CDR2 are SGHNT and YYREEE (reference sequence). CDR3 length: 15 residues. The DNA for the CDR3 is TGTGCCAGCAGCCCCCAGAGAGCTCTCACAGATACGCAGTATTTT. It encodes CASSPQRALTDTQYF.

This chain links TRBV15 with TRBJ2-1, with TRBD1 identical over 7 bases. CDR1 is LNHNV and CDR2 is YYDKDF in the germline V gene (reference sequence). Trimming took 1 base from V and 3 from J; bases not matched to a gene: 3. The CDR3 is made up of 15 amino acids. CDR3 amino acids: CATSRGGTVYNEQFF. The CDR3 nucleotides are TGTGCCACCAGCAGAGGAGGGACAGTCTACAATGAGCAGTTCTTC.

The V call is TRBV5-1, the J call TRBJ1-1; D is unclear. The CDR3 has 15 residues. Germline CDR1 reads SGHRS; CDR2 reads YFSETQ. Trimming took off 1 base at V and 1 base at J, with 11 bases between the two ends. Here the CDR3 DNA reads TGCGCCAGCAGCTTGATTCCCGGACCGAACACTGAAGCTTTCTTT. This encodes CASSLIPGPNTEAFF.

This chain links TRBV5-1 with TRBJ2-3; 9 positions agree with TRBD1. The CDR3 totals 15 residues. Looked up from germline, CDR1 is SGHRS and CDR2 is YFSETQ. The junction had 2 bases not matched to a gene; V was cut back by 1 base and J by 2 bases. CDR3: CASSLRTGDTDTQYF. DNA for the CDR3: TGCGCCAGCAGCTTGCGGACAGGGGACACAGATACGCAGTATTTT.

This clone was seen more than once but under ten times. This chain uses TRBV7-9 with TRBJ2-3, with a tentative D call TRBD2 (6 bases). Looked up from germline, CDR1 is SEHNR and CDR2 is FQNEAQ (reference sequence). Between the trimmed V and J ends, which lost 8 bases and 2 bases, there was a span of 11 bases. This CDR3 contains 13 residues. The CDR3 DNA reads as TGTGCCAGCGCGGGACTTGCCACAGATACGCAGTATTTT. Translated: CASAGLATDTQYF.

The V call is TRBV25-1, the J call TRBJ2-1; 8 bases fit TRBD2. The CDR3 loop spans 15 amino acids. J was trimmed by 4 bases and V by 7 bases; bases with no gene match: 9. CDR1 and CDR2 (germline): MGHDK, SYGVNS. The DNA for the CDR3 is TGTGCCAGCACCAGAGCCGGGGGGGATTACAATGAGCAGTTCTTC. Translating gives CASTRAGGDYNEQFF.

This chain uses TRBV23-1 with TRBJ2-7, with D possibly TRBD1 on 6 matching bases. Being an ORF, TRBV23-1 has a function that is uncertain. The ends were cut back, 3 bases at V and 2 bases at J, with 20 bases in the middle. This CDR3 has 17 amino acids. The CDR3: CASSQGTTGDPAYEQYF. As DNA, the CDR3 is TGCGCCAGCAGTCAGGGGACAACCGGGGACCCAGCCTACGAGCAGTACTTC.

In this sample, this clone turned up a few times. The sample contains more than one DNA sequence encoding this CDR3. The CDR3 DNA reads as TGTGCCAGCAGTTCGGGGGATCAGCCCCAGCATTTT. It encodes CASSSGDQPQHF. The rearrangement joins TRBV28 to TRBJ1-5, with D perhaps matching TRBD1 (5 bases). V gave up 4 bases and J gave up 5 bases, with 6 bases separating them. CDR1 and CDR2 (germline): MDHEN, SYDVKM. The CDR3 loop spans 12 amino acids.